In this sample, the clone carrying this TCR beta chain turned up a few times. What it recognizes is unknown. Primed by a sample-barcoded 5' primer and a J-beta primer mix, a second PCR proceeded for about 6 to 11 cycles. TCRdb recomputed calls from the 5' RACE reads with MiXCR, one row per CDR3 protein. Found here are roughly 1.9 million distinct CDR3 sequences, roughly two fifths of them singletons; the top ten hold roughly 23%. Trimming cost V 6 bases and J 2 bases; bases outside gene matches: 10. The CDR3 consists of 16 residues. Samples each yielded at least 5 micrograms of total RNA. The record originates from a study of blood T cells in healthy people across ages. Study conclusions and caveats: Measured against age, TCR beta diversity per million T cells decreased in a roughly linear manner.

The gene calls are TRBV12-3 or TRBV12-4 and TRBJ1-5; 7 bases are shared with TRBD1. The receptor was isolated from a human donor in good health. Sequenced material: blood. Here the CDR3 reads CASSLGTVRGNQPQHF. The CDR3 DNA reads as TGTGCCAGCAGCCTCGGGACAGTCCGTGGCAATCAGCCCCAGCATTTT.